This T cell receptor (beta chain) was captured in a study of shared clonotypes between healthy human individuals. As to this clone: Its antigen is still unknown. Within the sample, other DNA sequences also encode this same CDR3.

Findings and limits, study-wide: Clonotypes which were not shared had lower generation probabilities than clonotypes that all four donors shared.

Evenly divided among several immunoSEQ plates was the genomic DNA of each subset. TCRdb keeps only in-frame clones here, not all; method: immunoSEQ multiplex PCR. The data contain roughly 1,600,000 clones, approximately 98.5% of them singletons. CDR3 length: 13 amino acids. The germline gives CDR1 GTSNPN, CDR2 SVGIG (reference sequence). V was cut by 1 base and J by 0 bases, with 4 bases left in between. The receptor's source is a man under 40 in good health. The chain combines TRBV30 with TRBJ1-5, with no clear D. Material: naive CD4+ T cells sorted from blood. Subset here: CD45RA+ positively selected. Here the CDR3 DNA reads TGTGCCTGGAGTGGCGGTAGCAATCAGCCCCAGCATTTT. Its translation: CAWSGGSNQPQHF.